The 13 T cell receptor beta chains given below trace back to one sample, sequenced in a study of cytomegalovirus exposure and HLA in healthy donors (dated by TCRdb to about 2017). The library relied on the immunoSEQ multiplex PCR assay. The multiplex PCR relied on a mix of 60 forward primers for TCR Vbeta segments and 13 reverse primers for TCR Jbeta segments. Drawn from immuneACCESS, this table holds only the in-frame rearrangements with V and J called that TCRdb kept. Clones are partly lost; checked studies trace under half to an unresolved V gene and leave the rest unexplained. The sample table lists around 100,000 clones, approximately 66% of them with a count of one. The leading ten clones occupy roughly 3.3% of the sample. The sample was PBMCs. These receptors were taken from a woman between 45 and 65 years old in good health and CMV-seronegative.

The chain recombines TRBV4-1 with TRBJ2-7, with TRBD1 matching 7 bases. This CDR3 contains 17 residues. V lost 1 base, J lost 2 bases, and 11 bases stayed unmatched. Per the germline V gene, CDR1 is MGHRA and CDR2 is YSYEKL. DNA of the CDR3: TGCGCCAGCAGCCAAGCCCAGATCACCGGGACAGCCTACGAGCAGTACTTC. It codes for CASSQAQITGTAYEQYF.

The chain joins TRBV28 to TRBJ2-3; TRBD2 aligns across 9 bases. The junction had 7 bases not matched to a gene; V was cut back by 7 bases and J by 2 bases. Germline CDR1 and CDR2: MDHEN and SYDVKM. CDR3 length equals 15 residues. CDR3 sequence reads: CASKVSGSFTDTQYF. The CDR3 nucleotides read TGTGCCAGCAAGGTTAGCGGGAGCTTCACAGATACGCAGTATTTT.

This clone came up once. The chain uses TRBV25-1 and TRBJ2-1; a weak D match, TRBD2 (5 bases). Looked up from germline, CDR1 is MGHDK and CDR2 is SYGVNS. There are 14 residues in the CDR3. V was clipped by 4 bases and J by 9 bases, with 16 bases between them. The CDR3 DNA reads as TGTGCCAGCAGTGTCGACTGGCAAGAGGGTGAGCAGTTCTTC. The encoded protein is CASSVDWQEGEQFF. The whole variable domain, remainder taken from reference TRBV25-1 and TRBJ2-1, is EADIYQTPRYLVIGTGKKITLECSQTMGHDKMYWYQQDPGMELHLIHYSYGVNSTEKGDLSSESTVSRIRTEHFPLTLESARPSHTSQYLCASSVDWQEGEQFFGPGTRLTVL.

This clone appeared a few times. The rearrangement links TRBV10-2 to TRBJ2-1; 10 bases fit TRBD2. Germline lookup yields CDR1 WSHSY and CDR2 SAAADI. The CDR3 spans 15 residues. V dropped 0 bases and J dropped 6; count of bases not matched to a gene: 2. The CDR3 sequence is CASSESSGRFNEQFF. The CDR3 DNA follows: TGCGCCAGCAGTGAGTCTAGCGGGAGGTTCAATGAGCAGTTCTTC.

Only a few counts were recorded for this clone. In DNA form, the CDR3 reads TGCGCCAGCACCGACCCAACCGGGACAGGTCGTTCGCGCTACGAGCAGTACTTC. This codes for CASTDPTGTGRSRYEQYF. The chain carries TRBV10-2 and TRBJ2-7; 8 nucleotides agree with TRBD1. The CDR3 has 18 residues. After removal of 7 bases from V and 3 bases from J, the junction contained 20 bases not matched to a gene. Per germline, CDR1 WSHSY and CDR2 SAAADI.

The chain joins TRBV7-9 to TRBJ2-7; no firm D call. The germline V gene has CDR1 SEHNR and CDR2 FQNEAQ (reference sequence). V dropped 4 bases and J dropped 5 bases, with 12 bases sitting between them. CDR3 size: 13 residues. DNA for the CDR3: TGTGCCAGCAGCTCCGGAGTTAGAGACGAGCAGTACTTC. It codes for CASSSGVRDEQYF. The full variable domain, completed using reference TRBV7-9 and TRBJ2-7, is DTGVSQNPRHKITKRGQNVTFRCDPISEHNRLYWYRQTLGQGPEFLTYFQNEAQLEKSRLLSDRFSAERPKGSFSTLEIQRTEQGDSAMYLCASSSGVRDEQYFGPGTRLTVT.

This CDR3 is CASSLIPSGTNEQYF. CDR3 in DNA: TGTGCCAGCAGCTTAATTCCTAGCGGGACCAACGAGCAGTACTTC. The chain is built from TRBV7-3 and TRBJ2-5, with 9 bases aligning to TRBD2. The DNA end favors TRBJ2-7, so the J call may be wrong. The length of the CDR3 is 15 residues. Germline CDR1 and CDR2: SGHTA and FQGTGA.

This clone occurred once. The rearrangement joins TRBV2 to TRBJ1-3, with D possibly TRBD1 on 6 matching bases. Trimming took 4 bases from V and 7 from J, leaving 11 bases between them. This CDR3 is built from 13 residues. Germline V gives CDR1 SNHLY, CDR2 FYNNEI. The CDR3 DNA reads TGTGCCAGCAGTGGGGACAAGGGGAACACCATATATTTT. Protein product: CASSGDKGNTIYF.

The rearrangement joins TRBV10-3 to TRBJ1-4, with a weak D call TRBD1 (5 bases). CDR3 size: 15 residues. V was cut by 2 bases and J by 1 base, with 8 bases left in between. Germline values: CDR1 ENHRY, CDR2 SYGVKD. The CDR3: CAISETDRTNEKLFF. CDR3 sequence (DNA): TGTGCCATCAGTGAGACAGACAGAACTAATGAAAAACTGTTTTTT.

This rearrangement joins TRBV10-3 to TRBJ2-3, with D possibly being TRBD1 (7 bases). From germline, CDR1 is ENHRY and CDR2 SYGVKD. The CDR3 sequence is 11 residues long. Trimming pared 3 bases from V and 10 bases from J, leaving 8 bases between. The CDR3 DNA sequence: TGTGCCATCAGTGACAGGGGGGCGCAGTATTTT. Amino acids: CAISDRGAQYF.

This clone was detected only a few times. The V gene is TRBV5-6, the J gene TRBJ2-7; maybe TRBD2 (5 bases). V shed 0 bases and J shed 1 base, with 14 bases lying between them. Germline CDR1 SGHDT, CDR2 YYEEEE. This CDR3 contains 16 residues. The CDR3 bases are TGTGCCAGCAGCTTGGCCTTCGGAGGCAGTTCCTACGAGCAGTACTTC. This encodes CASSLAFGGSSYEQYF.

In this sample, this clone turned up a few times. The CDR3 loop reads CATSENRGPGQPQHF. Written as DNA, the CDR3 is TGTGCCACGTCCGAGAACAGGGGGCCGGGTCAGCCCCAGCATTTT. This sequence joins TRBV2 and TRBJ1-5; 9 bases agree with TRBD1. Germline V lookup: CDR1 SNHLY, CDR2 FYNNEI. The CDR3 runs to 15 residues. The J segment lost 6 bases and the V segment lost 10 bases, leaving 13 bases of the junction unmatched.

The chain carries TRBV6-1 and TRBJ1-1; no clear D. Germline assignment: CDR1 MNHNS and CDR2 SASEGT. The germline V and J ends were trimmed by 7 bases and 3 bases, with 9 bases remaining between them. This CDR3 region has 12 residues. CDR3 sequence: CASIHSHTEAFF. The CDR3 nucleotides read TGTGCCAGCATCCACAGCCACACTGAAGCTTTCTTT.